A selection of T cell receptor beta chains follows, all from one sample in a study of T cell changes during pregnancy in multiple sclerosis. Sequencing was performed with immunoSEQ multiplex PCR; in TCRdb, only in-frame clones are kept and a portion is missing. Of fewer than 75,000 clones in the sample, approximately 89% are singletons; the top ten hold over 1.1%. The starting material was peripheral blood, obtained in the second trimester of pregnancy. Receptors originate from a female donor with multiple sclerosis, enrolled in a pregnancy study. CDR3s include the opening cysteine and the closing phenylalanine or tryptophan.

V: TRBV27; CDR3: CASSLDRTESGANVLTF
V: TRBV9; CDR3: CASSVGGGWDGYTF
V: TRBV21-1; CDR3: CANQVRRTGYTEAFF
V: TRBV7-8; CDR3: CASSLEGTGGFEQYF
V: TRBV18; CDR3: CASSPPGQGATYEQYF
V: TRBV5-5; CDR3: CASSAGQGTNQETQYF
V: TRBV6-1; CDR3: CASSANYFNNEQFF
V: TRBV6-4; CDR3: CASSDLPTSGSTDTQYF
V: TRBV7-2; CDR3: CASSWGLATSYEQYF
V: TRBV7-3; CDR3: CASSALPGVSYEQYF
V: TRBV7-2; CDR3: CASSSSRTGELFF
V: TRBV6-5; CDR3: CASSGTGRGTEAFF
V: TRBV18; CDR3: CASSQEGPTSIIRGYTF
V: TRBV11-2; CDR3: CASSWASAYGYTF
V: TRBV7-9; CDR3: CATGRAGSYEQYF
V: TRBV6-4; CDR3: CASTKLAGGTDTQYF
V: TRBV27; CDR3: CASGPAGWGLDNQPQHF
V: TRBV19; CDR3: CASSYPGLYGYTF
V: TRBV7-9; CDR3: CASSRSTGMNTEAFF
V: TRBV27; CDR3: CASSKQGAGYEQYF
V: TRBV5-5; CDR3: CASSAIREYEQYF
V: TRBV29-1; CDR3: CSVDRQGTAEAFF
V: TRBV6-6; CDR3: CASSITHPYEQYF
V: TRBV12-5; CDR3: CASGLGTTPHEQFF
V: TRBV6-5; CDR3: CASNPGTHYNEQFF
V: TRBV10-3; CDR3: CAISESGGPHTEAFF